The present entry profiles one TCR beta chain with its context. The sample belongs to a study of blood T cell repertoires in COVID-19. The wider study: Material from acute and convalescent COVID-19 was sourced from the United States, Italy and Spain. Sample material is recorded as cDNA or gDNA derived from T cells, B-cell-depleted T cells, or PBMCs.

Looked up from germline, CDR1 is MNHEY and CDR2 is SVGAGI. J was trimmed by 1 base and V by 6 bases; bases with no gene match: 5. The CDR3 is 14 amino acids. In the source study's methods: Scientists estimated how many nucleated cells there were by amplifying reference gene primers. Using immunoSEQ multiplex PCR, the repertoire was profiled, and TCRdb retains in-frame clones only, with some absent. The DNA gave D and trimming, while V, J and clone size come from that table. Among about 78,000 clones, 75% to 95% were seen once, and the ten largest hold under 0.8%. This TCR was sampled from a woman older than 75 with acute or convalescent COVID-19. The chain joins TRBV6-5 to TRBJ1-1; 7 bases map to TRBD1. Sequences were obtained from peripheral blood. The DNA of the CDR3 is TGTGCCAGCAGCCAGGACAGGCCGAACACTGAAGCTTTCTTT. This gives the protein CASSQDRPNTEAFF.